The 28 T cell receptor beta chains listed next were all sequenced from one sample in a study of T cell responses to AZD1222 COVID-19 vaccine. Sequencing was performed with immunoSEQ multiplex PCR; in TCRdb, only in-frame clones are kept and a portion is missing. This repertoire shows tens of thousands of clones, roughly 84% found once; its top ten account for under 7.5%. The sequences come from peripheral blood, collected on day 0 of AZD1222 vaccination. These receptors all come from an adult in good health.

CDR3 amino acids: CASSPAGGAYEQYF. As DNA, the CDR3 is TGCGCCAGCAGCCCTGCGGGGGGGGCCTACGAGCAGTACTTC. The V and J genes are TRBV4-3 and TRBJ2-7; 9 bases are a match to TRBD2. Germline V gene data show CDR1 as LGHNA and CDR2 as YSLEER. V shed 4 bases, J shed 2 bases, and the junction held 3 bases outside the gene matches. The CDR3 spans 14 residues.

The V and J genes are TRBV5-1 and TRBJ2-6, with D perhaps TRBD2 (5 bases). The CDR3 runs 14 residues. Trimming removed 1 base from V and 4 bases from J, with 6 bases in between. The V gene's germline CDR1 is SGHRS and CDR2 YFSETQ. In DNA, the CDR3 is TGCGCCAGCAGCTTGCCTAGCGGGGCCAACGTCCTGACTTTC. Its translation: CASSLPSGANVLTF. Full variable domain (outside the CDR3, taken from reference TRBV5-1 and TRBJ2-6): KAGVTQTPRYLIKTRGQQVTLSCSPISGHRSVSWYQQTPGQGLQFLFEYFSETQRNKGNFPGRFSGRQFSNSRSEMNVSTLELGDSALYLCASSLPSGANVLTFGAGSRLTVL.

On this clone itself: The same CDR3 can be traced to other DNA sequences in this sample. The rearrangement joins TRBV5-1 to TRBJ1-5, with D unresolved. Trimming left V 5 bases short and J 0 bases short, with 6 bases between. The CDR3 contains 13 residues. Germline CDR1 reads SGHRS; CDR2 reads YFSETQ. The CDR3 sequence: CASSRDSNQPQHF. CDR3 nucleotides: TGCGCCAGCAGTCGGGATAGCAATCAGCCCCAGCATTTT.

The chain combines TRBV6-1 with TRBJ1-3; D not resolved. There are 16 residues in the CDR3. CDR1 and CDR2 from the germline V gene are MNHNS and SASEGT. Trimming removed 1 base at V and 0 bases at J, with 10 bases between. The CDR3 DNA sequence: TGTGCCAGCAGTGAAGATCCGACGGTCTCTGGAAACACCATATATTTT. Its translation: CASSEDPTVSGNTIYF.

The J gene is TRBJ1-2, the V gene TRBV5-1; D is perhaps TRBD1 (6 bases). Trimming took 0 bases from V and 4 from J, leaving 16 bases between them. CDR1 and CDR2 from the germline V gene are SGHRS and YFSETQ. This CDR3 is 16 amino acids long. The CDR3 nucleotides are TGCGCCAGCAGCTTGGAGAGGGGGGGCGCACGCTATGGCTACACCTTC. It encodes CASSLERGGARYGYTF.

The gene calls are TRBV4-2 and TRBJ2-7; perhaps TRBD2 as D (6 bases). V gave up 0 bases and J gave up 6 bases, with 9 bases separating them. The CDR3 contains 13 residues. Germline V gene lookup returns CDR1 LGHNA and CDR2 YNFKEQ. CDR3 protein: CASSQDLGGEQYF. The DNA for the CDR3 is TGTGCCAGCAGCCAAGATTTGGGAGGCGAGCAGTACTTC.

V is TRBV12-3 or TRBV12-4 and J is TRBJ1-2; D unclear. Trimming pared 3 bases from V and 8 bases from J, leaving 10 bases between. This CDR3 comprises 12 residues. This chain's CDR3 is CASSFRESGYTF. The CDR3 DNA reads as TGTGCCAGCAGTTTCCGGGAAAGCGGCTACACCTTC.

CDR3 amino acids: CASSPAEGWSSPLHF. The CDR3 region has the DNA TGTGCCAGCAGTCCCGCGGAGGGTTGGAGTTCACCCCTCCACTTT. The V call is TRBV28, the J call TRBJ1-6; no clear D. Trimming left V 5 bases short and J 9 bases short, with 17 bases between. CDR1 and CDR2 from the germline V gene are MDHEN and SYDVKM. The CDR3 spans 15 residues.

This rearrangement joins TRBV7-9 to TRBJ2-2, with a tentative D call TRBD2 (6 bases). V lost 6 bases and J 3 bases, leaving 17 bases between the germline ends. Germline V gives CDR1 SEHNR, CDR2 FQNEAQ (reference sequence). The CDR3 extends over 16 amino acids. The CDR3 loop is CASSPPGGLDTGELFF. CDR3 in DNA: TGTGCCAGCAGTCCACCAGGAGGGTTGGACACCGGGGAGCTGTTTTTT.

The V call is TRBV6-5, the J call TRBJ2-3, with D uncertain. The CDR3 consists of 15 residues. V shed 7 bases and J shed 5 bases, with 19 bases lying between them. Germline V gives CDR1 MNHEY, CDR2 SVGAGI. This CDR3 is CASIASPGKIDTQYF. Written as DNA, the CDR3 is TGTGCCAGCATTGCATCCCCGGGTAAGATAGATACGCAGTATTTT.

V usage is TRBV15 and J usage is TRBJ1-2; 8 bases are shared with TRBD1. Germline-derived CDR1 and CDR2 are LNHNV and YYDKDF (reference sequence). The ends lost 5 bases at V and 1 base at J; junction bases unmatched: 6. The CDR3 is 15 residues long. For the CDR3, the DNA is TGTGCCACCAGCGGCTGGACAGGGTTTAACTATGGCTACACCTTC. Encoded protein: CATSGWTGFNYGYTF.

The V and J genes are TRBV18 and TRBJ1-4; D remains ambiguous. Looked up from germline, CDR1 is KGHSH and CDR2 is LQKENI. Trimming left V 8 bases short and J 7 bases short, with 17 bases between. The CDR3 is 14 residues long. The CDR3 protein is CASLPAASGEKLFF. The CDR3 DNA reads TGTGCCAGCCTCCCGGCGGCAAGTGGTGAAAAACTGTTTTTT.

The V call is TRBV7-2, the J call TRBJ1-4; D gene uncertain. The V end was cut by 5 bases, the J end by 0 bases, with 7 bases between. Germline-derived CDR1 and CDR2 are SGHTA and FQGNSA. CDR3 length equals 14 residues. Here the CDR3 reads CASSLDATNEKLFF. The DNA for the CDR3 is TGTGCCAGCAGCCTCGACGCAACTAATGAAAAACTGTTTTTT.

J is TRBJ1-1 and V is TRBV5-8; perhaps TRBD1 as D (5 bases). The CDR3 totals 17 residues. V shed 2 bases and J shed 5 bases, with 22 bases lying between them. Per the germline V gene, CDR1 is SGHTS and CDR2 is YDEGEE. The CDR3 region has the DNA TGTGCCAGCAGCTTTTCTGGTGAGCATGGGGGTAGGACTGAAGCTTTCTTT. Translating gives CASSFSGEHGGRTEAFF.

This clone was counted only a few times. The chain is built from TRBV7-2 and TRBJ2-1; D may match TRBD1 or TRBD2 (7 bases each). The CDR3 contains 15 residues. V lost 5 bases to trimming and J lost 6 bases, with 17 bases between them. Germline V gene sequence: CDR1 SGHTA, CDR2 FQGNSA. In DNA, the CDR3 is TGTGCCAGCAGCCCCCAGGGGGGGTTAGGCAATGAGCAGTTCTTC. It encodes CASSPQGGLGNEQFF.

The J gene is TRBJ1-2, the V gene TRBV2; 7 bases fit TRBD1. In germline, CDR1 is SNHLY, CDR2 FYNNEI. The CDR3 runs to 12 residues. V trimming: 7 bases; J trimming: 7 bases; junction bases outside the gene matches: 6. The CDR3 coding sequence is TGTGCCAGCAAGCCGACAGGGTTTGGCTACACCTTC. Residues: CASKPTGFGYTF.

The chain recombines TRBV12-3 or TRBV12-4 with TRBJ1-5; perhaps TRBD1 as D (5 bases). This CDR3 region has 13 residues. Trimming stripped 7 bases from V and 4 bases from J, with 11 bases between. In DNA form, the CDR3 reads TGTGCCAGCACCCCCTCAGGGAATCAGCCCCAGCATTTT. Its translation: CASTPSGNQPQHF.

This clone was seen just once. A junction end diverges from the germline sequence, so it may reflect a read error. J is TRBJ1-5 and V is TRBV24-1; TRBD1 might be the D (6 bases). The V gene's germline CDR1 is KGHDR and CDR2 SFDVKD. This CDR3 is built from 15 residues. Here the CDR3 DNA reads TGTGCCATCAGTGAAGGGGGGCTGCCCAATCAGCCCCAGCATTTT. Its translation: CAISEGGLPNQPQHF.

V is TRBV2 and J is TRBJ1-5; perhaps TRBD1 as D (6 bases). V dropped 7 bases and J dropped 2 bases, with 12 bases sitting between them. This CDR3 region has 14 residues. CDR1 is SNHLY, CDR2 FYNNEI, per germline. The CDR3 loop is CASNRVGGNQPQHF. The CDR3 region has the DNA TGTGCCAGCAACAGGGTGGGTGGCAATCAGCCCCAGCATTTT.

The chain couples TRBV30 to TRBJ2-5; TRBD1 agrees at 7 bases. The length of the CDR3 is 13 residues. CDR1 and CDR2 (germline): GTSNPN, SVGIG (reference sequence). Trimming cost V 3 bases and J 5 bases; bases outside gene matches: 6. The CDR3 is CAWSVDRVETQYF. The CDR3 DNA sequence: TGTGCCTGGAGCGTAGACAGGGTGGAGACCCAGTACTTC. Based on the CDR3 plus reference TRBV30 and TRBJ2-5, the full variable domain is SQTIHQWPATLVQPVGSPLSLECTVEGTSNPNLYWYRQAAGRGLQLLFYSVGIGQISSEVPQNLSASRPQDRQFILSSKKLLLSDSGFYLCAWSVDRVETQYFGPGTRLLVL.

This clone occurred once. The CDR3 here is CASSQAGSEYYGYTF. The CDR3 nucleotides are TGCGCCAGCAGCCAAGCCGGTTCCGAATACTATGGCTACACCTTC. This rearrangement joins TRBV4-1 to TRBJ1-2; D remains unclear. V lost 1 base to trimming and J lost 3 bases, with 12 bases between them. The CDR3 runs 15 residues. Per germline, CDR1 MGHRA and CDR2 YSYEKL.

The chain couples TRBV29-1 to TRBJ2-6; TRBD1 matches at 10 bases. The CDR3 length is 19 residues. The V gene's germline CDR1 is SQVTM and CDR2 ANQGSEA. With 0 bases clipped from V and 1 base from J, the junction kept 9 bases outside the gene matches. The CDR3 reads CSVEDPDRGLPSGANVLTF. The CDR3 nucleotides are TGCAGCGTTGAAGATCCAGACAGGGGGCTTCCATCTGGGGCCAACGTCCTGACTTTC. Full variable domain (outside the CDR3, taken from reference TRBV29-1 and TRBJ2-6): SAVISQKPSRDICQRGTSLTIQCQVDSQVTMMFWYRQQPGQSLTLIATANQGSEATYESGFVIDKFPISRPNLTFSTLTVSNMSPEDSSIYLCSVEDPDRGLPSGANVLTFGAGSRLTVL.

The CDR3 nucleotides read TGTGCCAGCAGCAAAGGCACAGGTCCGCATGAAAAACTGTTTTTT. This gives the protein CASSKGTGPHEKLFF. The genes are TRBV21-1 and TRBJ1-4; the D segment call TRBD1 is taken from the table without a DNA check. TRBV21-1 constitutes a pseudogene. The CDR3 sequence is 15 residues long.

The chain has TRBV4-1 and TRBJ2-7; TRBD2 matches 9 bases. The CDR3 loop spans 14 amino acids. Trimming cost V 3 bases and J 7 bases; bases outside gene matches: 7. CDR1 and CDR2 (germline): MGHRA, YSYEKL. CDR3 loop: CASSHPGLAREQYF. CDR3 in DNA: TGCGCCAGCAGCCACCCTGGACTAGCGAGGGAGCAGTACTTC.

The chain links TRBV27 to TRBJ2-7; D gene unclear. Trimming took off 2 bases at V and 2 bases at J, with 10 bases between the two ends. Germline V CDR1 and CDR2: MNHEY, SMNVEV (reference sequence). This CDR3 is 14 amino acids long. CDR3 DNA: TGTGCCAGCAGTTTAACGTTTGGGCCCTACGAGCAGTACTTC. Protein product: CASSLTFGPYEQYF.

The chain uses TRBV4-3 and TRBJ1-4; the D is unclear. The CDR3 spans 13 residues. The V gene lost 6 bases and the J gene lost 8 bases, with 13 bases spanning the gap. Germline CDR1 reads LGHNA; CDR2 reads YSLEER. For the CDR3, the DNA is TGCGCCAGCAGGGGGAGGGTGAGAGAAAAACTGTTTTTT. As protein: CASRGRVREKLFF.

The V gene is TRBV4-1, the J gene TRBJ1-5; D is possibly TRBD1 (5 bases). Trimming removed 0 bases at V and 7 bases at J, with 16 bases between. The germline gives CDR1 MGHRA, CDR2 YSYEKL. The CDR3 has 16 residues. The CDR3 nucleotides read TGCGCCAGCAGCCAAGATTTGTTGGTAAGGGGACAGCCCCAGCATTTT. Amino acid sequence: CASSQDLLVRGQPQHF.

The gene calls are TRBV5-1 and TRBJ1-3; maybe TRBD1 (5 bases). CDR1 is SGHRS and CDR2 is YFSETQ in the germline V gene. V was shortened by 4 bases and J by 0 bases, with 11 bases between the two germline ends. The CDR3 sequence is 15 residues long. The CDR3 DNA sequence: TGCGCCAGCAGCACGGGACGGTCCTCTGGAAACACCATATATTTT. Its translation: CASSTGRSSGNTIYF. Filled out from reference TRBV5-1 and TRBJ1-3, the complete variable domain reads KAGVTQTPRYLIKTRGQQVTLSCSPISGHRSVSWYQQTPGQGLQFLFEYFSETQRNKGNFPGRFSGRQFSNSRSEMNVSTLELGDSALYLCASSTGRSSGNTIYFGEGSWLTVV.